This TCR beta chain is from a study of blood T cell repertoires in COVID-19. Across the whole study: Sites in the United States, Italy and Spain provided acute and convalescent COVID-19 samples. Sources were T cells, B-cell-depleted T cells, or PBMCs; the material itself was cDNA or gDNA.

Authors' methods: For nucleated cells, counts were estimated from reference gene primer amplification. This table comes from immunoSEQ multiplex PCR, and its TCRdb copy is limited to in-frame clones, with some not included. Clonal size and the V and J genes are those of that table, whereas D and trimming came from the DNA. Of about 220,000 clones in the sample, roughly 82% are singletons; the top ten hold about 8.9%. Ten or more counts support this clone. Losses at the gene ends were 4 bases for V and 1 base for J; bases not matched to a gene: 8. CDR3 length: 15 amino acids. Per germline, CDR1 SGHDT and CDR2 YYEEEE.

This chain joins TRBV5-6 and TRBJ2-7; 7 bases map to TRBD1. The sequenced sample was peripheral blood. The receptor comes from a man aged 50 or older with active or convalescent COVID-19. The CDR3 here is CASSPTGMPSYEQYF. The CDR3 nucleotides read TGTGCCAGCAGCCCGACAGGGATGCCGTCCTACGAGCAGTACTTC.